What follows are 21 T cell receptor beta chains derived from one specimen sequenced in a study of blood T cell repertoires in COVID-19. Repertoires were generated with immunoSEQ multiplex PCR, while TCRdb's copy carries only in-frame clones and drops some. Counted here are a few hundred thousand clones, roughly four fifths occurring once; the ten biggest clones make up around 3.1%. What was sequenced was peripheral blood. The receptors stem from a woman aged 25 to 45 who had recovered from COVID-19.

The sample holds one count of this clone. This chain joins TRBV27 and TRBJ2-1; 11 bases line up with TRBD2. V gave up 6 bases and J gave up 0 bases; unmatched junction bases: 7. Per the germline V gene, CDR1 is MNHEY and CDR2 is SMNVEV (reference sequence). This CDR3 contains 17 residues. CDR3 nucleotide sequence: TGTGCCAGCAGCGACTGGACTAGCGGGCTCTCCTACAATGAGCAGTTCTTC. Translating gives CASSDWTSGLSYNEQFF.

DNA of the CDR3: TGTGCCAGCAGCCCGGGACAGGGGGTTTCACCCCTCCACTTT. Protein: CASSPGQGVSPLHF. The chain links TRBV5-6 to TRBJ1-6; TRBD1 matches at 11 bases. This CDR3 region has 14 residues. V was pared by 4 bases and J by 9 bases, with 3 bases of the junction left unmatched. The germline V gene encodes CDR1 SGHDT and CDR2 YYEEEE.

The chain carries TRBV30 and TRBJ2-7, with D possibly TRBD2 on 5 matching bases. The CDR3 has 17 amino acids. Trimming shortened V by 1 base and J by 2 bases, and 21 bases separated the two germline ends. The germline V gene has CDR1 GTSNPN and CDR2 SVGIG (reference sequence). The CDR3 DNA sequence: TGTGCCTGGAGTGGAGCAAAACGGCTCGAGGGCCCCTACGAGCAGTACTTC. This codes for CAWSGAKRLEGPYEQYF.

This clone was seen a single time. CDR3 DNA: TGTGCCAGCAGGTCGACGGGGGGGAGCAATCAGCCCCAGCATTTT. This gives the protein CASRSTGGSNQPQHF. This chain uses TRBV11-2 with TRBJ1-5; the D gene is possibly TRBD1 (5 bases). Trimming took 6 bases from V and 1 from J, leaving 13 bases between them. Germline CDR1 SGHAT, CDR2 FQNNGV. The CDR3 is 15 amino acids.

The CDR3 is CASSDSTGGEYSNQPQHF. In DNA form, the CDR3 reads TGTGCCAGCAGTGACTCGACAGGTGGGGAATATAGCAATCAGCCCCAGCATTTT. The chain combines TRBV6-4 with TRBJ1-5; tentative D call: TRBD1 (6 bases). CDR1 is MRHNA, CDR2 SNTAGT, per germline. Trimming shortened V by 0 bases and J by 0 bases, and 15 bases separated the two germline ends. CDR3 length equals 18 residues.

The chain uses TRBV7-9 and TRBJ2-2; 9 positions match TRBD1. The CDR3 extends over 15 amino acids. V lost 5 bases to trimming and J lost 4 bases; unmatched junction nucleotides: 5. CDR1 and CDR2 (germline): SEHNR, FQNEAQ (reference sequence). As DNA, the CDR3 is TGTGCCAGCAGCCTCGGGACAGGGCGCACCGGGGAGCTGTTTTTT. Protein: CASSLGTGRTGELFF.

This chain joins TRBV19 and TRBJ1-1; unclear D gene. Trimming left V 5 bases short and J 8 bases short, with 15 bases between. CDR3 length: 13 amino acids. The V gene's germline CDR1 is LNHDA and CDR2 SQIVND (reference sequence). CDR3 sequence reads: CASSQRPGEEAFF. CDR3 sequence (DNA): TGTGCCAGTAGTCAGCGCCCCGGTGAGGAAGCTTTCTTT.

Comments on this clone: Compared with germline, one end of the junction differs, possibly owing to a read error. The CDR3 sequence: CSVREGDRGNF. CDR3 DNA sequence: TGCAGCGTCCGAGAAGGGGACAGGGGAAACTTC. The chain joins TRBV29-1 to TRBJ2-7; 10 bases are shared with TRBD1. Germline loops: CDR1 SQVTM, CDR2 ANQGSEA. This CDR3 is 11 amino acids long.

This chain connects TRBV27 to TRBJ2-7, with 7 positions matching TRBD1. Trimming cost V 3 bases and J 9 bases; bases outside gene matches: 8. Germline-derived CDR1 and CDR2 are MNHEY and SMNVEV (reference sequence). The CDR3 has 13 residues. The CDR3 region is CASSLSGRDRQYF. The CDR3 DNA reads as TGTGCCAGCAGTTTGTCGGGTAGGGACAGGCAGTACTTC.

V and J are TRBV5-5 and TRBJ2-4, with TRBD2 as a possible D gene (7 bases). The ends were cut back, 2 bases at V and 6 bases at J, with 24 bases in the middle. This CDR3 has 18 residues. CDR1 SGHKS and CDR2 YYEKEE come from the germline V gene (reference sequence). The CDR3 coding sequence is TGTGCCAGCAGCTTTAGACCTTGGGGGCGGGAGTACGGAAACATTCAGTACTTC. Its translation: CASSFRPWGREYGNIQYF.

The chain carries TRBV18 and TRBJ2-4; 16 nucleotides line up with TRBD2. CDR1 is KGHSH and CDR2 is LQKENI in the germline V gene. The V gene end was trimmed by 2 bases and the J gene end by 1 base; junction bases not matched to a gene: 8. This CDR3 contains 20 residues. DNA of the CDR3: TGTGCCAGCTCACCAGGGACTAGCGGGAGGGCCGTCGGTGCCAAAAACATTCAGTACTTC. This encodes CASSPGTSGRAVGAKNIQYF.

This clone has a single count. The V call is TRBV18, the J call TRBJ1-4; D may be TRBD1 (5 bases). The ends were cut back, 3 bases at V and 7 bases at J, with 12 bases in the middle. This CDR3 is 14 amino acids long. CDR1 is KGHSH, CDR2 LQKENI, per germline. The CDR3 nucleotides are TGTGCCAGCTCACCCCAGGGAAAGGGTGAAAAACTGTTTTTT. The encoded protein is CASSPQGKGEKLFF.

This clone was observed once. V gene TRBV20-1 combines with J gene TRBJ2-2; 7 bases align to TRBD2. Germline trimming cut 3 bases from V and 4 bases from J; bases unmatched to any gene: 5. This CDR3 is 14 amino acids long. Per the germline V gene, CDR1 is DFQATT and CDR2 is SNEGSKA (reference sequence). The CDR3 region has the DNA TGCAGTGCTAGTAGAGGCGGGAGCACCGGGGAGCTGTTTTTT. Protein sequence: CSASRGGSTGELFF.

The CDR3 bases are TGTGCCAGCAGCTTGGTGCGCGGGAGGGCCTACAATGAGCAGTTCTTC. Its translation is CASSLVRGRAYNEQFF. J is TRBJ2-1 and V is TRBV5-4; 9 positions match TRBD2. This CDR3 spans 16 amino acids. Germline CDR1 SGHNT, CDR2 YYREEE (reference sequence). With 0 bases clipped from V and 2 bases from J, the junction kept 3 bases outside the gene matches.

V is TRBV2 and J is TRBJ1-2, with 11 bases fitting TRBD1. The CDR3 loop spans 16 amino acids. Per germline, CDR1 SNHLY and CDR2 FYNNEI. V lost 7 bases to trimming and J lost 7 bases; unmatched junction nucleotides: 14. Here the CDR3 reads CASTQGDRGVAGGYTF. The CDR3 coding sequence is TGTGCCAGCACCCAAGGGGACAGGGGGGTGGCTGGTGGCTACACCTTC.

The chain has TRBV2 and TRBJ1-4, with TRBD1 matching 9 bases. CDR3 length: 15 residues. Trimming at V came to 5 bases and at J to 7 bases, leaving 8 bases not matched to a gene. In germline, CDR1 is SNHLY, CDR2 FYNNEI. CDR3 bases: TGTGCCAGCAGTAGGGGACAGGGTCCGGTTGAAAAACTGTTTTTT. It specifies CASSRGQGPVEKLFF.

This rearrangement joins TRBV19 to TRBJ2-7; 7 bases are shared with TRBD1. Losses at the gene ends were 5 bases for V and 3 bases for J; bases not matched to a gene: 7. Per the germline V gene, CDR1 is LNHDA and CDR2 is SQIVND (reference sequence). This CDR3 has 14 residues. The CDR3 sequence is CASSPRTGYYEQYF. CDR3 coding DNA: TGTGCCAGTAGTCCCCGGACAGGTTACTACGAGCAGTACTTC.

The V call is TRBV11-3, the J call TRBJ2-3; D remains ambiguous. This CDR3 has 12 residues. The germline V and J ends were trimmed by 8 bases and 3 bases, with 9 bases remaining between them. The germline V gene has CDR1 SGHNT and CDR2 YENEEA. Here the CDR3 reads CASGPNTDTQYF. The DNA for the CDR3 is TGTGCCAGCGGGCCAAATACAGATACGCAGTATTTT.

This clone was seen a handful of times. This chain joins TRBV7-9 and TRBJ2-6; D not resolved. Germline V gives CDR1 SEHNR, CDR2 FQNEAQ (reference sequence). Trimming shortened V by 4 bases and J by 0 bases, and 16 bases separated the two germline ends. The CDR3 is made up of 18 amino acids. For the CDR3, the DNA is TGTGCCAGCAGCTCACCCAGTATTAAACACTCTGGGGCCAACGTCCTGACTTTC. As protein: CASSSPSIKHSGANVLTF.

The chain carries TRBV6-5 and TRBJ1-5, with D maybe TRBD1 (6 bases). V gave up 6 bases and J gave up 1 base, with 10 bases separating them. Germline CDR1 and CDR2: MNHEY and SVGAGI. CDR3 length: 14 amino acids. The CDR3 bases are TGTGCCAGCAGGCGGGGGGCCAGCAATCAGCCCCAGCATTTT. Protein product: CASRRGASNQPQHF.

The chain combines TRBV18 with TRBJ1-2, with 7 positions matching TRBD1. Germline loops: CDR1 KGHSH, CDR2 LQKENI. J lost 0 bases, V lost 8 bases, and 9 bases had no gene match. The CDR3 has 15 amino acids. The CDR3 region is CASNGGQRSNYGYTF. The DNA for the CDR3 is TGTGCCAGCAATGGGGGACAGCGGTCTAACTATGGCTACACCTTC.